This T cell receptor (beta chain) was captured in a study of blood T cells in healthy people across ages. V lost 1 base and J lost 4, with 13 bases in between. The CDR3 is 14 amino acids. CDR1 GTSNPN and CDR2 SVGIG come from the germline V gene (reference sequence). Sample-barcoded 5' priming and a J-beta primer mix drove a second PCR of about 6 to 12 cycles. TCRdb fed the 5' RACE reads into MiXCR, producing one record per CDR3 protein. The sample shows 700,000 to 850,000 distinct CDR3 sequences, roughly 34% of them seen only once. This clonotype appeared a few times. Its antigen is currently unknown. Per sample, at least 6 micrograms of total RNA were extracted. Study-wide results and caveats: Versus aged donors, long-lived donors had higher diversity and more naive CD4+ cells. The study found TCR beta diversity correlated strongly with naive T cell percentage.

The chain couples TRBV30 to TRBJ1-2, with D perhaps TRBD1 (5 bases). What was sequenced was blood. The receptor was derived from a man between 18 and 35 years old in good health. The CDR3 nucleotides read TGTGCCTGGAGTGGAACAGGTTCCATCTATGGCTACACCTTC. Encoded protein: CAWSGTGSIYGYTF.